A selection of T cell receptor beta chains follows, all from one sample in a study of cytomegalovirus exposure and HLA in healthy donors. Generated by immunoSEQ multiplex PCR, the TCRdb table keeps only in-frame clones and is missing some. Counted here are 150,000 to 200,000 clones, approximately 80% occurring once; the ten biggest clones make up 2.5% to 3.5%. Sequencing was carried out using PBMCs. Every receptor here comes from a male donor in good health and CMV-seronegative. Each CDR3 is given without its conserved first and last residue.

v_gene: TRBV7-9; CDR3aa: SSSLAGEYQPQH
v_gene: TRBV5-4; CDR3aa: ASSFLASYNEQF
v_gene: TRBV28; CDR3aa: ASSPNSGRYGEQY
v_gene: TRBV13; CDR3aa: ASSLGQKGGGQPQH
v_gene: TRBV7-9; CDR3aa: ASSLASGSEQY
v_gene: TRBV4-1; CDR3aa: ASSRLVGLADAGEQY
v_gene: TRBV7-3; CDR3aa: ASSSVAGGYNEQF
v_gene: TRBV19; CDR3aa: ASSPVGRTYEQY
v_gene: TRBV27; CDR3aa: ASTPPGQIYNEQF
v_gene: TRBV5-1; CDR3aa: ASSLTGDRSTEAF
v_gene: TRBV9; CDR3aa: ASSVDSGSGNTIY
v_gene: TRBV7-2; CDR3aa: ASSLRTSGFSYEQY
v_gene: TRBV27; CDR3aa: ASSTTGASLYNEQF
v_gene: TRBV4-1; CDR3aa: ASSPIYKMGQRNSPLH
v_gene: TRBV5-5; CDR3aa: ASSSSSGESYNEQF
v_gene: TRBV7-2; CDR3aa: ASSSDRARIGSPLH
v_gene: TRBV28; CDR3aa: ASSSIRDYTYEQY
v_gene: TRBV19; CDR3aa: ASSIRTSGAREQF
v_gene: TRBV2; CDR3aa: ASSWGQTYEQY
v_gene: TRBV5-6; CDR3aa: ASSPGPGREGLYEQY
v_gene: TRBV7-9; CDR3aa: ASSLVLTGELF
v_gene: TRBV5-1; CDR3aa: ASSRGGPYEQY
v_gene: TRBV6-5; CDR3aa: ASSPGDRNNQPQH
v_gene: TRBV15; CDR3aa: ATSRDKGDRGIHEQY
v_gene: TRBV5-1; CDR3aa: ASSQGQLQETQY
v_gene: TRBV19; CDR3aa: ASQGRRGRGTEAF
v_gene: TRBV7-8; CDR3aa: ASSLVRSADRSSYEQY
v_gene: TRBV4-1; CDR3aa: ASSRRTGSNSPLH
v_gene: TRBV4-1; CDR3aa: ASSQESQGQTQY
v_gene: TRBV9; CDR3aa: ASSVGGSLPSEEQF
v_gene: TRBV10-3; CDR3aa: AISGTGAPMNTEAF
v_gene: TRBV4-2; CDR3aa: ASSQENSRQTSNEKLF
v_gene: TRBV2; CDR3aa: ASSDPGLAGGPSTDTQY
v_gene: TRBV18; CDR3aa: ASSPPSAYEQY
v_gene: TRBV28; CDR3aa: ASSEGAGVSGNTIY
v_gene: TRBV18; CDR3aa: ASSPGTGGSGEQF
v_gene: TRBV4-1; CDR3aa: ASSLTLASAYEQY
v_gene: TRBV18; CDR3aa: ASSPTLAGAGNEQF
v_gene: TRBV5-4; CDR3aa: ASSLEGTGGKDTQY
v_gene: TRBV5-1; CDR3aa: ASSLSRGPRDGYT
v_gene: TRBV6-5; CDR3aa: ASSYSIDRGYEQY
v_gene: TRBV28; CDR3aa: ASSDGGADTQY
v_gene: TRBV7-9; CDR3aa: ASSQKPGQGSYNEQF
v_gene: TRBV18; CDR3aa: ASSIGRGMRETQY
v_gene: TRBV15; CDR3aa: ATSRTTGGTEAF
v_gene: TRBV27; CDR3aa: ASSTEGSGDPYEQY
v_gene: TRBV5-1; CDR3aa: ASSNPGTPSYEQY
v_gene: TRBV6-5; CDR3aa: ASRGTSYGYT
v_gene: TRBV5-1; CDR3aa: ASSLPSGGSYEQY
v_gene: TRBV14; CDR3aa: ASSQDAGVGTEAF
v_gene: TRBV30; CDR3aa: AWNQGAREQY
v_gene: TRBV5-1; CDR3aa: ASSLGGGKETQY
v_gene: TRBV9; CDR3aa: ASSAGTSDVDEQF
v_gene: TRBV5-1; CDR3aa: ASSRTPSGSSYEQY
v_gene: TRBV5-1; CDR3aa: ASSWDRDTEAF
v_gene: TRBV28; CDR3aa: ASNKPGVGAYEQY
v_gene: TRBV28; CDR3aa: ASSRQGGPYGYT
v_gene: TRBV21-1; CDR3aa: ASSPGRGGAGYEQY
v_gene: TRBV27; CDR3aa: ASSLLGGGGQETQY
v_gene: TRBV19; CDR3aa: ASSTQADSYNEQF